This TCR beta chain was identified in a study of blood T cells in healthy people across ages. General study results and limits: PBMC samples, being unsorted, prevented any conclusive comparison of naive and antigen-experienced cells.

Per sample, extraction of total RNA gave at least 6 micrograms in every case. This clonotype occurred once. Antigen: not known. The germline V gene encodes CDR1 MDHEN and CDR2 SYDVKM. The CDR3 covers 15 residues. Trimming left V 1 base short and J 0 bases short, with 10 bases between. Alongside a J-beta primer mix, a sample-barcoded 5' primer served in a second PCR lasting about 7 to 12 cycles. TCRdb ran MiXCR on the 5' RACE reads and lists one entry per CDR3 protein. The sample has hundreds of thousands of distinct CDR3 sequences; around 32% are singletons. The chain recombines TRBV28 with TRBJ2-7; D is ambiguous. The receptor was isolated from a woman aged 80 or over in good health. The source material was blood. CDR3 in DNA: TGTGCCAGCAGTTTATTCGCTACCTCCTCCTACGAGCAGTACTTC. Translating it yields CASSLFATSSYEQYF.